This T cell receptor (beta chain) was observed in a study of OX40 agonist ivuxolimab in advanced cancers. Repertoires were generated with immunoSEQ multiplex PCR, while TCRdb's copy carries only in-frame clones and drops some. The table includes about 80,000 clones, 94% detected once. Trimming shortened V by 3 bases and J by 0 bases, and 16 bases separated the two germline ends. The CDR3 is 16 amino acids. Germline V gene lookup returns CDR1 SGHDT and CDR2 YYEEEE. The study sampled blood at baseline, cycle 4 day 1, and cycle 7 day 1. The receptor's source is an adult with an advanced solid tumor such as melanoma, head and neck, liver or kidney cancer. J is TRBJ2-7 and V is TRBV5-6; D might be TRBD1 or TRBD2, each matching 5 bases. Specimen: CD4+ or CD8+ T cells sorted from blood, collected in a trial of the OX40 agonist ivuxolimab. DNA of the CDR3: TGTGCCAGCAGCTCCCGGAGGTGGGGGACCTCCTACGAGCAGTACTTC. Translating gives CASSSRRWGTSYEQYF.